These T cell receptor beta chains were read from a single sample in a study of human T cells and chemical hapten exposure. TCRdb reprocessed the RACE reads with MiXCR, giving one entry per CDR3 protein. The sample lists 250,000 or so distinct CDR3 sequences, about 8.1% occurring once. The specimen comprised whole blood, sampled in connection with sensitization to the hapten diphenylcyclopropenone (DPC). The receptors shown here come from a woman aged 40 to 55 with alopecia areata. Some clones in this sample may be carry-over from other donors' samples. Each CDR3 is given with its conserved first and last residue. D genes are given only for firm matches. For some rows the clone size is stated as once, few or many, or as a class when expanded; others skip it.

abundance,j_gene,d_gene,v_gene,CDR3aa,CDR3nt
few,TRBJ2-3,-,TRBV27,CASSLFDQHTDTQYF,TGTGCCAGCAGTTTATTTGACCAACACACAGATACGCAGTATTTT
many,TRBJ2-5,-,TRBV21-1,CASSIYRAQETQYF,TGTGCCAGCAGCATATACAGGGCCCAAGAGACCCAGTACTTC
few,TRBJ2-6,-,TRBV14,CASSLWGFSGANVLTF,TGTGCCAGCAGCCTCTGGGGGTTCTCCGGGGCCAACGTCCTGACTTTC
many,TRBJ1-1,-,TRBV7-2,CASSRNRVGTEAFF,TGTGCCAGCAGCCGAAACAGGGTCGGCACTGAAGCTTTCTTT
few,TRBJ2-7,-,TRBV9,CASSGRAVRLSEQYF,TGTGCCAGCAGCGGGAGAGCGGTCCGCTTGAGTGAGCAGTACTTC
many,TRBJ2-1,-,TRBV20-1,CSARDGTPSSYNEQFF,TGCAGTGCTAGAGATGGAACACCGAGCTCCTACAATGAGCAGTTCTTC
few,TRBJ2-5,-,TRBV6-2/TRBV6-3,CASSYSSGQETQYF,TGTGCCAGCAGTTACTCTTCGGGGCAAGAGACCCAGTACTTC
few,TRBJ2-7,-,TRBV27,CASSFEGPSSYEQYF,TGTGCCAGCAGTTTCGAGGGCCCAAGCTCCTACGAGCAGTACTTC
many,TRBJ2-1,-,TRBV29-1,CSVEDSAREQFF,TGCAGCGTTGAAGATTCCGCCCGTGAGCAGTTCTTC
-,TRBJ1-2,-,TRBV20-1,CSARDNGDPSNYGYTF,TGCAGTGCTAGAGATAACGGTGATCCGTCTAACTATGGCTACACCTTC
-,TRBJ2-5,-,TRBV28,CASSLWVLGETQYF,TGTGCCAGCAGTTTATGGGTACTGGGAGAGACCCAGTACTTC
-,TRBJ2-7,TRBD2,TRBV5-1,CASSSIAGSAYEQYF,TGCGCCAGCAGCTCCATAGCGGGATCAGCCTACGAGCAGTACTTC
few,TRBJ2-1,-,TRBV28,CASSLPEQGRSYNEQFF,TGTGCCAGCAGTTTACCAGAACAGGGTAGATCCTACAATGAGCAGTTCTTC
once,TRBJ2-5,-,TRBV5-1,CASSWGMGAEVETQYF,TGCGCCAGCAGCTGGGGAATGGGGGCTGAGGTGGAGACCCAGTACTTC
-,TRBJ2-5,-,TRBV5-4,CASSFNGLDQETQYF,TGTGCCAGCAGCTTTAACGGACTGGATCAAGAGACCCAGTACTTC
few,TRBJ1-3,TRBD1,TRBV7-2,CASSLSGTGASGNTIYF,TGTGCCAGCAGCTTATCCGGGACAGGAGCTTCCGGAAACACCATATATTTT
-,TRBJ2-5,-,TRBV9,CASSVEGRQETQYF,TGTGCCAGCAGCGTAGAAGGGAGGCAAGAGACCCAGTACTTC
many,TRBJ2-7,TRBD2,TRBV7-2,CASSETSGFYEQYF,TGTGCCAGCAGCGAGACTAGCGGGTTCTACGAGCAGTACTTC
-,TRBJ1-1,-,TRBV29-1,CSVDGANTEAFF,TGCAGCGTTGATGGAGCGAACACTGAAGCTTTCTTT
few,TRBJ2-3,-,TRBV7-6,CASSAAGGDTQYF,TGTGCCAGCAGCGCCGCCGGGGGAGATACGCAGTATTTT
few,TRBJ2-1,TRBD1,TRBV12-3/TRBV12-4,CASRDPGTGVNEQFF,TGTGCCAGCCGAGACCCAGGGACAGGCGTCAATGAGCAGTTCTTC
-,TRBJ1-2,TRBD1,TRBV27,CASSSPGQGPQGDYGYTF,TGTGCCAGCAGCTCACCGGGGCAAGGGCCCCAGGGGGACTATGGCTACACCTTC
-,TRBJ2-1,-,TRBV5-6,CASSLSHEQFF,TGTGCCAGCAGCTTGAGCCATGAGCAGTTCTTC
many,TRBJ1-1,-,TRBV12-3/TRBV12-4,CASSLVAGGTEAFF,TGTGCCAGCAGTTTAGTTGCGGGGGGCACTGAAGCTTTCTTT
-,TRBJ2-7,TRBD2,TRBV20-1,CSARLPLAGEQYF,TGCAGTGCTAGACTCCCTCTAGCGGGAGAGCAGTACTTC
-,TRBJ1-5,-,TRBV10-3,CAISERQGNQPQHF,TGTGCCATCAGTGAACGGCAGGGCAATCAGCCCCAGCATTTT
-,TRBJ2-3,TRBD2,TRBV5-6,CASSPELAGSTDTQYF,TGTGCCAGCAGCCCTGAGCTAGCGGGAAGCACAGATACGCAGTATTTT
-,TRBJ1-5,-,TRBV7-2,CASSPGTVSAPQHF,TGTGCCAGCAGCCCCGGGACGGTTAGTGCGCCCCAGCATTTT
many,TRBJ1-1,-,TRBV2,CASSEWPVNTEAFF,TGTGCCAGCAGTGAATGGCCGGTTAACACTGAAGCTTTCTTT
-,TRBJ2-3,TRBD1,TRBV6-1,CASSLGQGADTQYF,TGTGCCAGCAGTTTAGGACAGGGAGCAGATACGCAGTATTTT
few,TRBJ2-6,TRBD1,TRBV7-3,CASSLTGTGDMTF,TGTGCCAGCAGCTTAACCGGGACAGGAGACATGACTTTC
few,TRBJ1-4,TRBD1,TRBV7-9,CASSIPGGTNEKLFF,TGTGCCAGCAGCATTCCAGGGGGAACTAATGAAAAACTGTTTTTT
-,TRBJ2-4,-,TRBV20-1,CSASELAKNIQYF,TGCAGTGCTAGCGAGCTAGCCAAAAACATTCAGTACTTC
few,TRBJ2-2,TRBD2,TRBV7-9,CASSLGGSRPGELFF,TGTGCCAGCAGCTTGGGGGGGTCGAGGCCCGGGGAGCTGTTTTTT
-,TRBJ1-2,-,TRBV4-2,CASSQPGQGNYGHTF,TGTGCCAGCAGCCAACCCGGCCAGGGCAACTATGGCCACACCTTC
few,TRBJ2-3,TRBD2,TRBV6-2/TRBV6-3,CASSPRTSGRSDSTDTQYF,TGTGCCAGCAGTCCCCGGACTAGCGGGAGATCCGATAGCACAGATACGCAGTATTTT
many,TRBJ1-5,-,TRBV27,CASSLSRHNQPQHF,TGTGCCAGCAGTTTATCACGGCACAATCAGCCCCAGCATTTT
-,TRBJ2-1,-,TRBV7-9,CASSFPGSGTGAPIGNYNEQFF,TGTGCCAGCAGCTTTCCCGGCTCCGGGACCGGGGCACCCATAGGGAACTACAATGAGCAGTTCTTC
-,TRBJ2-2,-,TRBV12-3/TRBV12-4,CASSYDSNTGELFF,TGTGCCAGCAGTTACGACAGCAACACCGGGGAGCTGTTTTTT
many,TRBJ2-1,-,TRBV20-1,CSARDHGAGDHEQFF,TGCAGTGCTAGAGATCATGGGGCAGGGGACCATGAGCAGTTCTTC
many,TRBJ2-3,-,TRBV7-8,CASSSLQGTQYF,TGTGCCAGCAGTTCTCTTCAGGGTACGCAGTATTTT
many,TRBJ2-4,TRBD1,TRBV7-2,CASSRSEGAQNIQYF,TGTGCCAGCAGCCGATCTGAGGGGGCTCAAAACATTCAGTACTTC
many,TRBJ2-2,-,TRBV7-9,CASSMNSYTGELFF,TGTGCCAGCAGCATGAACAGCTACACCGGGGAGCTGTTTTTT
many,TRBJ2-7,TRBD2,TRBV27,CASSLSAGGPYEQYF,TGTGCCAGCAGTTTATCTGCGGGAGGGCCCTACGAGCAGTACTTC
-,TRBJ2-1,TRBD2,TRBV20-1,CSASKTSGSNEQFF,TGCAGTGCTAGCAAGACTAGCGGGAGTAATGAGCAGTTCTTC